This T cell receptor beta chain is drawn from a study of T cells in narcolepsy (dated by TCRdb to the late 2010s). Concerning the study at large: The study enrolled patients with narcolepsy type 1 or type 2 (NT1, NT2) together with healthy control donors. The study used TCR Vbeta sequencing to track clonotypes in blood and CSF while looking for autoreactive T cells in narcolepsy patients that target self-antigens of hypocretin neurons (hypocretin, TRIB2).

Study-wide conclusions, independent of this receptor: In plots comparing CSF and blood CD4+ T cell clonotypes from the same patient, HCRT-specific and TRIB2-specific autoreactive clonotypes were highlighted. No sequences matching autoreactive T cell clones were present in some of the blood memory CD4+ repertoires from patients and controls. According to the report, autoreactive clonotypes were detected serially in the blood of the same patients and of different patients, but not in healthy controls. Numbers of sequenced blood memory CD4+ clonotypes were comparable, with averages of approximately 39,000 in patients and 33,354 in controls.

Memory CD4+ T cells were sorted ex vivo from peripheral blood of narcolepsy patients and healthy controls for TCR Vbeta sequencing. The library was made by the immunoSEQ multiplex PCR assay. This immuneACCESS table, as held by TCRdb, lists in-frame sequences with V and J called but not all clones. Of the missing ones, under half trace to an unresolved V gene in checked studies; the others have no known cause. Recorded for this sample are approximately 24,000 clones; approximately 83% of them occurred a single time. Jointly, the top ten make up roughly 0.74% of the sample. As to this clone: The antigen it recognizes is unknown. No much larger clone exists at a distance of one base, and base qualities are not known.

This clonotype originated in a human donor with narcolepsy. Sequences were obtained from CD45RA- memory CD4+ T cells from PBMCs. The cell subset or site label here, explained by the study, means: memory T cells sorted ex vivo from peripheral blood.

CDR3 reads: CASSQFPGEETQYF. The nucleotides read TGCGCCAGCAGTCAATTTCCAGGGGAAGAGACCCAGTACTTC. Here the chain combines TRBV23-1 and TRBJ2-5, and TRBD1 may be the D gene, going by 6 matching bases. TRBV23-1 is reported as an ORF; its role is uncertain. Including cysteine and phenylalanine, the CDR3 has 14 amino acids. Here the CDR3 DNA is all that survives: 42 bases in frame from base 1. The germline ends are 9 bases apart after V is trimmed by 1 base and J by 3 bases.